This T cell receptor (beta chain) originates from a study of blood T cell repertoires in COVID-19. Study in general: Material from acute and convalescent COVID-19 was sourced from the United States, Italy and Spain. Sample material is recorded as cDNA or gDNA derived from T cells, B-cell-depleted T cells, or PBMCs.

Trimming removed 3 bases from V and 1 base from J, with 6 bases in between. Germline CDR1 is SGHAT and CDR2 is FQNNGV. This CDR3 region has 14 residues. Original data processing: Nucleated cell number was recorded as an estimate derived from reference gene primer amplification. Profiling relied on immunoSEQ multiplex PCR, and the TCRdb table lists in-frame clones only, not all of them. The DNA was the basis for D and trimming; V, J and clone size are from that table. This table holds about 160,000 clones, approximately 85% found once. It was during active infection that Seattle patients were enrolled and then longitudinally followed.

The chain uses TRBV11-2 and TRBJ2-2; a possible D gene is TRBD1 (6 bases). The sample was peripheral blood. This clonotype originated in an elderly man with COVID-19, enrolled during active disease. CDR3 amino acids: CASSLGQNTGELFF. CDR3 bases: TGTGCCAGCAGCTTGGGACAGAACACCGGGGAGCTGTTTTTT.